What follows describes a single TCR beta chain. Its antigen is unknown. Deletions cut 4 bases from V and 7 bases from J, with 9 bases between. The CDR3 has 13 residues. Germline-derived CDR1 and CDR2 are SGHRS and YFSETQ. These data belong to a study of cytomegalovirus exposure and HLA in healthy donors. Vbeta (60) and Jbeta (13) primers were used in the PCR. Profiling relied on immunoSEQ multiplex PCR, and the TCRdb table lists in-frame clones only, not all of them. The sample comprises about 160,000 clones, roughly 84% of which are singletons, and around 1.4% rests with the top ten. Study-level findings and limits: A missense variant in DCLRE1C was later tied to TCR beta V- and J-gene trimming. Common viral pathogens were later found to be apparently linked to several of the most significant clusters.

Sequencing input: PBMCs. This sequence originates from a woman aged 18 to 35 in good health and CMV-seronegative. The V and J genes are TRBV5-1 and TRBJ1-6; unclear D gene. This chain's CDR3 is CASSPEGNSPLHF. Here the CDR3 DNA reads TGCGCCAGCAGCCCCGAGGGAAATTCACCCCTCCACTTT.